Sequencing of this TCR beta chain was carried out in a study of T cells after yellow fever vaccination. Study outcomes and limitations: The appearance of a small share of clonotypes in both CD4 and CD8 compartments was observed.

This clonotype was picked up a small number of times. Its antigen is undetermined. Template-switching 5'RACE yielded the TCR cDNA; a universal primer site and UMIs were added in the process. TCRdb passed the 5' RACE reads through MiXCR, listing each CDR3 protein once. The data show about 260,000 distinct CDR3 sequences, 5.2% seen once. Here the sequenced sample was CD4+ T cells sorted from PBMCs, taken on the day of the yellow fever booster vaccination. The sequence derives from a man younger than 35 who received the YFV17D yellow fever vaccine.

In nucleotides, the CDR3 is TGTGCCAGCAGTGAGCCGACTGGGTACACTGAAGCTTTCTTT. It translates to CASSEPTGYTEAFF. The chain recombines TRBV25-1 with TRBJ1-1; no definite D call. Germline V gene lookup returns CDR1 MGHDK and CDR2 SYGVNS. This CDR3 spans 14 amino acids. V gave up 3 bases and J gave up 3 bases, with 11 bases separating them.